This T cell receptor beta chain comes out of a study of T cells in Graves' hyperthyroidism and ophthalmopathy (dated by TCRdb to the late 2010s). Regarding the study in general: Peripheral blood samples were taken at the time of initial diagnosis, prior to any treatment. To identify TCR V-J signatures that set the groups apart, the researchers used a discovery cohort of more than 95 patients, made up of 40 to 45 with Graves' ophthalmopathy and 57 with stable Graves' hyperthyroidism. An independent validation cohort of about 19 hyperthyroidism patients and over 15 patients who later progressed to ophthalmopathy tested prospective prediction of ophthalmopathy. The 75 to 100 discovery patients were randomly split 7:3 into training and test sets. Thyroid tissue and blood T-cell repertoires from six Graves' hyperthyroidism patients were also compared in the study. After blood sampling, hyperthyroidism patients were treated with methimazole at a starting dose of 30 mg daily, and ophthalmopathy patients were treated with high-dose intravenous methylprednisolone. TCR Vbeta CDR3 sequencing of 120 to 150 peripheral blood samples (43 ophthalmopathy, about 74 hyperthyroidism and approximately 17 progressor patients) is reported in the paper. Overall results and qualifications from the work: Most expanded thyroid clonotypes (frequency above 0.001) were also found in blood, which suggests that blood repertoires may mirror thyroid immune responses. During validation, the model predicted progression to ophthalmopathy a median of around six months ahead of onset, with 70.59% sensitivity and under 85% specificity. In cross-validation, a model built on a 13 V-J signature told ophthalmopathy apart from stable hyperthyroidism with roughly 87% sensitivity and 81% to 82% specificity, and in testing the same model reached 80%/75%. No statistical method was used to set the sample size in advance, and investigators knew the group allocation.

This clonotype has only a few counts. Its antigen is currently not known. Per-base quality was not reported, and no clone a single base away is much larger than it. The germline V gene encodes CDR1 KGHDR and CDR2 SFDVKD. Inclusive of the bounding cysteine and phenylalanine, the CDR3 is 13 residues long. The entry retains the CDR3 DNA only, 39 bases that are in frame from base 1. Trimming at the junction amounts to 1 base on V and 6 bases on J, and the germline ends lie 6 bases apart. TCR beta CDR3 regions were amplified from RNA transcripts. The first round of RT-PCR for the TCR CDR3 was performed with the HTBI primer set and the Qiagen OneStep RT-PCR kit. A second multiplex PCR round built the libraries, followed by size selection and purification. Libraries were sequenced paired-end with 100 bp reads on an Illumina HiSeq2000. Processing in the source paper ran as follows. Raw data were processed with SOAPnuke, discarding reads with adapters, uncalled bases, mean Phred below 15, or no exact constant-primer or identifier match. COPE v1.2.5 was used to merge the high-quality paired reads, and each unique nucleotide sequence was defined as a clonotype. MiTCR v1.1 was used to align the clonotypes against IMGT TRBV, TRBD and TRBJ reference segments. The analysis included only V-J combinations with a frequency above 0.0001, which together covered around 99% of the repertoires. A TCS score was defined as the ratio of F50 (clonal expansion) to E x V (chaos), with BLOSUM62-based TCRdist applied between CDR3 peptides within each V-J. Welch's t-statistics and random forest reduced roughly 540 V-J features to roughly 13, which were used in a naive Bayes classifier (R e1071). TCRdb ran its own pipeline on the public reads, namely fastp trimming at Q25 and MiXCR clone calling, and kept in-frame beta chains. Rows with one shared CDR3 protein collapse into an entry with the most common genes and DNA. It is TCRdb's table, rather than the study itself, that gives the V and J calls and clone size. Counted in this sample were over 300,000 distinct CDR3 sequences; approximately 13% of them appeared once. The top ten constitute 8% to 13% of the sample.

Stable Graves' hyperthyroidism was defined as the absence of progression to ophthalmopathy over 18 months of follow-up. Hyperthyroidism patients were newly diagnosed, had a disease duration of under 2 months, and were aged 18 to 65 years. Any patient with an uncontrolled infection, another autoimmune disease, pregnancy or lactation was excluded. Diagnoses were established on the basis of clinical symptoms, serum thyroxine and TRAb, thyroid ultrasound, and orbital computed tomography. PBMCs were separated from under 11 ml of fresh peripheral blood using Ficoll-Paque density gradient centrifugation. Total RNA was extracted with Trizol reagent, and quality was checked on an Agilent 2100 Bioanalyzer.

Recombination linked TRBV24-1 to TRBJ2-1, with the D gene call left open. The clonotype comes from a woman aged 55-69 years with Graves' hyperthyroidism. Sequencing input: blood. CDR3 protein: CATSDFRANEQFF. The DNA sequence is TGTGCCACCAGTGATTTCCGTGCCAATGAGCAGTTCTTC.